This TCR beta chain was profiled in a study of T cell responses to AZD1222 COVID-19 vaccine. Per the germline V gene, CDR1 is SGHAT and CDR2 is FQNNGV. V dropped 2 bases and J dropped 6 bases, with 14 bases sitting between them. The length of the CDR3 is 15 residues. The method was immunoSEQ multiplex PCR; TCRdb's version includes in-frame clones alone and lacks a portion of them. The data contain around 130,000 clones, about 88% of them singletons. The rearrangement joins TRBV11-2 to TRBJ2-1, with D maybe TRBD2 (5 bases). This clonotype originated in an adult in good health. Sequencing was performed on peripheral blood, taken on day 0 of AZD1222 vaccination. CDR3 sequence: CASSLYGRRSNEQFF. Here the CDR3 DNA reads TGTGCCAGCAGCTTATATGGTAGGAGGAGCAATGAGCAGTTCTTC.